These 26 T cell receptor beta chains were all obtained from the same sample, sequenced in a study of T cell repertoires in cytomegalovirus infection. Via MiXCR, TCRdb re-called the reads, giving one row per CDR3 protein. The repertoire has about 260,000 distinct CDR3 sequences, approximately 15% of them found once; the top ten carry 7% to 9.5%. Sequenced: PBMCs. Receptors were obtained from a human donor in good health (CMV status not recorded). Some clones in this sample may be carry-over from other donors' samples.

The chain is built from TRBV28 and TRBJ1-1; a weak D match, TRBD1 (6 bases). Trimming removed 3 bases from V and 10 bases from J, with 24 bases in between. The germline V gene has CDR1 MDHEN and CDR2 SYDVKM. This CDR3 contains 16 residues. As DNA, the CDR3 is TGTGCCAGCAGTTTCCCACCGCAGGGGAATGAGGTCGGAGCTTTCTTT. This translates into CASSFPPQGNEVGAFF.

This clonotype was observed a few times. The CDR3 bases are TGCAGTGCTAGGGGGGTTAGTCAGCGTTGGGTCAATGAGCAGTTCTTC. Protein product: CSARGVSQRWVNEQFF. V and J are TRBV20-1 and TRBJ2-1, with D perhaps matching TRBD1 or TRBD2 (5 bases each). The V gene lost 3 bases and the J gene lost 6 bases, with 21 bases spanning the gap. Germline CDR1 reads DFQATT; CDR2 reads SNEGSKA (reference sequence). CDR3 length: 16 amino acids.

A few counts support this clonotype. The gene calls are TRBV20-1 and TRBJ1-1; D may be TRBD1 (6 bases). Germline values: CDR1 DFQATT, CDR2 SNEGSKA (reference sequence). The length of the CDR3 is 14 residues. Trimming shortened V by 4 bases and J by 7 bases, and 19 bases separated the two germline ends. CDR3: CSATLSGGAGEAFF. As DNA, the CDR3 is TGCAGTGCTACACTCTCCGGGGGGGCCGGTGAAGCTTTCTTT.

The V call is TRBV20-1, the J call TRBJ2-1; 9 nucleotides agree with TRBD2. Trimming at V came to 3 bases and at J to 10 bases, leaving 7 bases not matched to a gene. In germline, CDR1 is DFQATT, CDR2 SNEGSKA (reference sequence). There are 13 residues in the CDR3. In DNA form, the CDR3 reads TGCAGTGCTAGTGGGACTAGCCATAACGAGCAGTTCTTC. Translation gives CSASGTSHNEQFF.

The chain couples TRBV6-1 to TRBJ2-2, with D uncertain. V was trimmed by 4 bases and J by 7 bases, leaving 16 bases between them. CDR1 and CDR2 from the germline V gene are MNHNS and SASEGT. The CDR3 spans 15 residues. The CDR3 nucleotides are TGTGCCAGCAGTGCCCTCGAGACCCTCGACGGGGAGCTGTTTTTT. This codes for CASSALETLDGELFF.

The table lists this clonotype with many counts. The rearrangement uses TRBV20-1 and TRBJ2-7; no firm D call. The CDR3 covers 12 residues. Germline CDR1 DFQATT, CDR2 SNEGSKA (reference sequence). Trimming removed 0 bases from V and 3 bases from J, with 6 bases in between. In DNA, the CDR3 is TGCAGTGCTAGAGATCGGAACTACGAGCAGTACTTC. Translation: CSARDRNYEQYF.

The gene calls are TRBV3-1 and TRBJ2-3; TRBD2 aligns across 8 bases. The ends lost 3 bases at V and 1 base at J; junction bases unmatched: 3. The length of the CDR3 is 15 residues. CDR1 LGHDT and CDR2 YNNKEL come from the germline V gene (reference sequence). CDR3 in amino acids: CASSQLGGGTDTQYF. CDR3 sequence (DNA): TGTGCCAGCAGCCAGCTCGGGGGGGGCACAGATACGCAGTATTTT.

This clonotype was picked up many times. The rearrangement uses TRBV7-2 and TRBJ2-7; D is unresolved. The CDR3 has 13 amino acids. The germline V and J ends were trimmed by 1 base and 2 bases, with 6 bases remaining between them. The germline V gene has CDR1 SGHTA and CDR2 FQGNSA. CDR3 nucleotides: TGTGCCAGCAGCTTAGAATTTACCTACGAGCAGTACTTC. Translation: CASSLEFTYEQYF.

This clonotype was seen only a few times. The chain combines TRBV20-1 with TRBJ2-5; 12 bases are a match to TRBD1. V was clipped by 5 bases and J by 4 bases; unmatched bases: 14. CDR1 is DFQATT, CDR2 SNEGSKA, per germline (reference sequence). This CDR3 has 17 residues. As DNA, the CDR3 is TGCAGTGCTCCTAGGGGGACAGGGGGCGCTTGGGCAGAGACCCAGTACTTC. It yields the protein CSAPRGTGGAWAETQYF.

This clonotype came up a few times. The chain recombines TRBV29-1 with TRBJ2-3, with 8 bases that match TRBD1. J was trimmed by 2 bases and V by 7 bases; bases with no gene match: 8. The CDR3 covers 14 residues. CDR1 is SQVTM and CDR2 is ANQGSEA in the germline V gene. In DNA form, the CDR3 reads TGCAGCGCCCTGGGACAGGCCTACACAGATACGCAGTATTTT. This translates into CSALGQAYTDTQYF.

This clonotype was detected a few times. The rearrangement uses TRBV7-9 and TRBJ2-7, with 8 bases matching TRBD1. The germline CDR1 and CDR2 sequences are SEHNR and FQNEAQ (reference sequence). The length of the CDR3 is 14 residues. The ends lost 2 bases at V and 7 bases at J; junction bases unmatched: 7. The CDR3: CASSLRDRSHEQYF. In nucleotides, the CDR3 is TGTGCCAGCAGCTTAAGGGACAGGAGCCATGAGCAGTACTTC.

The CDR3 protein is CASLTATNEKLFF. The CDR3 coding sequence is TGTGCCAGCCTGACAGCAACTAATGAAAAACTGTTTTTT. The rearrangement uses TRBV28 and TRBJ1-4; D is perhaps TRBD1 (5 bases). Germline V gene lookup returns CDR1 MDHEN and CDR2 SYDVKM. V gave up 8 bases and J gave up 0 bases, with 7 bases separating them. This CDR3 comprises 13 residues.

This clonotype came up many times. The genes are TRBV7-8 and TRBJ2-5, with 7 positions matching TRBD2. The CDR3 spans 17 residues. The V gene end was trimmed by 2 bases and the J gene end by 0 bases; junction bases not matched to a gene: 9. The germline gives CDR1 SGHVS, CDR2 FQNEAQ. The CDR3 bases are TGTGCCAGCAGCTTACTAAGCGGGAATAAGTACCAAGAGACCCAGTACTTC. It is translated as CASSLLSGNKYQETQYF.

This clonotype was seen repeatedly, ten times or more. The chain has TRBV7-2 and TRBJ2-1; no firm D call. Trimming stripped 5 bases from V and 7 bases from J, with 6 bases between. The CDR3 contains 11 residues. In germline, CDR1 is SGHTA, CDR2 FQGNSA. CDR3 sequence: CASSGGNEQFF. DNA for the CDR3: TGTGCCAGCAGCGGTGGGAATGAGCAGTTCTTC.

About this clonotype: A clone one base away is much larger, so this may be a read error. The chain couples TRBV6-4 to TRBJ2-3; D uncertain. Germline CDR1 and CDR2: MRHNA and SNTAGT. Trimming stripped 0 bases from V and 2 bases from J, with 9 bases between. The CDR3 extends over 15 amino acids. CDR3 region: CASSDSTSSTDTQYF. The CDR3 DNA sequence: TGTGCCAGCAGTGACTCGACCAGCTCCACAGATACGCAGTATTTT.

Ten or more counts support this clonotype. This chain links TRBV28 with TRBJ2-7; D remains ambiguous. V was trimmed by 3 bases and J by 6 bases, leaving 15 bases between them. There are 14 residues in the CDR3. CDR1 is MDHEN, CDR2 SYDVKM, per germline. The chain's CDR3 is CASSLHGELIEQYF. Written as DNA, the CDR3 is TGTGCCAGCAGTTTGCACGGAGAACTCATCGAGCAGTACTTC.

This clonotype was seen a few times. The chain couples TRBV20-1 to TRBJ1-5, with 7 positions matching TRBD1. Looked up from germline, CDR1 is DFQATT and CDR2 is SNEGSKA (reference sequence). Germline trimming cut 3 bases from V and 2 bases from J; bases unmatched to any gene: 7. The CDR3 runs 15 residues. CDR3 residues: CSASRQGTRNQPQHF. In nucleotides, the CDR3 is TGCAGTGCTAGCCGACAGGGTACACGCAATCAGCCCCAGCATTTT.

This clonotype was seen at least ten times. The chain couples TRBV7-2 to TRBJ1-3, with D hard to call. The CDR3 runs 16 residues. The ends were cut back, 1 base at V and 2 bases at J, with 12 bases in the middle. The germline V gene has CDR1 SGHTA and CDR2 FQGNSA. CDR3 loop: CASSLEQPSTGNTIYF. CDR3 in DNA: TGTGCCAGCAGCTTAGAACAACCAAGCACTGGAAACACCATATATTTT.

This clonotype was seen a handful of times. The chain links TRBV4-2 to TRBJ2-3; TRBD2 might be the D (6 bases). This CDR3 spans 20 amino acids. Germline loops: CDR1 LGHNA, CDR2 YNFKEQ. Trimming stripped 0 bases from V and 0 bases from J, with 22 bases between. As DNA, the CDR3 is TGTGCCAGCAGCCAAGAGGGGGGACGGCCCATATCTCTCAGCACAGATACGCAGTATTTT. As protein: CASSQEGGRPISLSTDTQYF.

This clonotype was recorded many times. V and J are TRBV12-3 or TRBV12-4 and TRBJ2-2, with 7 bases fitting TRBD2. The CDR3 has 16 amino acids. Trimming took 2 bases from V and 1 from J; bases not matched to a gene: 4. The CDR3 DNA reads TGTGCCAGCAGTTTAATGGCGGGGGAGAACACCGGGGAGCTGTTTTTT. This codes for CASSLMAGENTGELFF.

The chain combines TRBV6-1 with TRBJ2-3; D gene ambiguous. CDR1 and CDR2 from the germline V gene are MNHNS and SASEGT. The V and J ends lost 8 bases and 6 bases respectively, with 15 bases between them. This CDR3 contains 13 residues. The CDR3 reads CASGWLVGDTQYF. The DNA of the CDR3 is TGTGCCAGCGGTTGGTTAGTTGGTGATACGCAGTATTTT.

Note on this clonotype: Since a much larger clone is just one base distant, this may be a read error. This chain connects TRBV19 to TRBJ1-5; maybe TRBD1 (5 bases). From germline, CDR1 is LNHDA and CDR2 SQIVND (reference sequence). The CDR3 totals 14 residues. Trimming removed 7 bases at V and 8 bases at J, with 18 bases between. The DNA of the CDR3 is TGTGCCAGTACGGTATTAGGGGCGAATGAGCCCCAGCATTTT. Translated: CASTVLGANEPQHF.

CDR3: CAIRTGTGVSGANVLTF. In DNA form, the CDR3 reads TGTGCCATCAGGACCGGGACAGGGGTATCTGGGGCCAACGTCCTGACTTTC. This chain connects TRBV10-3 to TRBJ2-6; 10 nucleotides line up with TRBD1. The CDR3 spans 17 residues. V was clipped by 6 bases and J by 1 base; unmatched bases: 6. Germline V gene lookup returns CDR1 ENHRY and CDR2 SYGVKD.

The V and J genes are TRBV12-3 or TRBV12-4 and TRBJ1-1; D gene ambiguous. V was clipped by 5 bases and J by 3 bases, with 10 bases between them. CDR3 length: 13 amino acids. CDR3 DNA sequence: TGTGCCAGCAGTGGATATCAGGACACTGAAGCTTTCTTT. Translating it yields CASSGYQDTEAFF.

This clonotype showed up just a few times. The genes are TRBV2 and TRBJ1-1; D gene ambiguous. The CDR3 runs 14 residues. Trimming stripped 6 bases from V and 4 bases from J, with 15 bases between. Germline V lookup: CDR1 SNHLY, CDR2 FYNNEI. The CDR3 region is CASRVNGVGTEAFF. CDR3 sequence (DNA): TGTGCCAGCAGGGTTAACGGGGTGGGCACTGAAGCTTTCTTT.

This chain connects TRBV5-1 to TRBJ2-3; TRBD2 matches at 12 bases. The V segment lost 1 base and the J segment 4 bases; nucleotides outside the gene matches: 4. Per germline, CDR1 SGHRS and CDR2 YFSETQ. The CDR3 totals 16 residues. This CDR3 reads CASSLTSGGIADTQYF. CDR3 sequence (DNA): TGCGCCAGCAGCTTGACTAGCGGGGGGATCGCAGATACGCAGTATTTT. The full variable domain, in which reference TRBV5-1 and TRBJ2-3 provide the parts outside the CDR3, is KAGVTQTPRYLIKTRGQQVTLSCSPISGHRSVSWYQQTPGQGLQFLFEYFSETQRNKGNFPGRFSGRQFSNSRSEMNVSTLELGDSALYLCASSLTSGGIADTQYFGPGTRLTVL.